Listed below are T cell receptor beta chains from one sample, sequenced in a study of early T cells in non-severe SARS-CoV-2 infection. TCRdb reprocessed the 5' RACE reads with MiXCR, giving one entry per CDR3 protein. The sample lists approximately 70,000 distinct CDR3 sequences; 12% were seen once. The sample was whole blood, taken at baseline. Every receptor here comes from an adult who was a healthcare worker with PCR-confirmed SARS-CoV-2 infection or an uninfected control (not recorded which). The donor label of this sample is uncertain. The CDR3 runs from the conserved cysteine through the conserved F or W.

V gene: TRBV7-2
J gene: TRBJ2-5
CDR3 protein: CASSSRTGPTETQYF

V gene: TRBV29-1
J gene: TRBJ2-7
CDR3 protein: CSVVGGRRTYEQYF

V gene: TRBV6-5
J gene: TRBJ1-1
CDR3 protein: CASRYDWSTEAFF

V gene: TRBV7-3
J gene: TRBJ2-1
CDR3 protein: CASSNLAGPGSVQFF

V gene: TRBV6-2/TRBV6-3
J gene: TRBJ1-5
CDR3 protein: CASSHRQGSQPQHF

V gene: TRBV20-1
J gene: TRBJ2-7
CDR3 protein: CSAFLGTGSYEQYF

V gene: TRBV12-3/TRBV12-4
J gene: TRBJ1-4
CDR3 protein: CASSLYRAGAGATNEKLFF

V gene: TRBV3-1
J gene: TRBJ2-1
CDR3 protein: CASSQRLNRPYNEQFF

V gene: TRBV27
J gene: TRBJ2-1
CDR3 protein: CASSLTTGEGEQFF

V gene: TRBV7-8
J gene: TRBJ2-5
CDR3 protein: CASSAEETQYF

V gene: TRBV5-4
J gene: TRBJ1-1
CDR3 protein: CASSLVAENTEAFF

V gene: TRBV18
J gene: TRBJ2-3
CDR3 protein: CASSPVTLESAGDTQYF

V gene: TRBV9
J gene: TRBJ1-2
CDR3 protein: CASSTSYGYTF

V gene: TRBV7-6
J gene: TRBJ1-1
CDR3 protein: CASSARTGPETEAFF

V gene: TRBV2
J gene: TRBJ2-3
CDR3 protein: CASSSRSDRADTQYF

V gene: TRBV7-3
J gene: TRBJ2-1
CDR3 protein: CASSRTSGGVKEQFF

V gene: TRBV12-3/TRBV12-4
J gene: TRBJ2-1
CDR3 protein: CASSLWLIYNEQFF

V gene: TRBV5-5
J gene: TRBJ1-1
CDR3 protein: CASSTITMDTEAFF

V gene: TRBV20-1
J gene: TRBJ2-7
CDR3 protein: CSATHSGGAPYEQYF

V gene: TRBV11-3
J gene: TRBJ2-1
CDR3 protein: CASSSLTSGNEQFF

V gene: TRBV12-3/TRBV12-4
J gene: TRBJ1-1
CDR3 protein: CASSGQQNTEAFF

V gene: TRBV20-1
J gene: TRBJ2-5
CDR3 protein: CSASRGTQYF

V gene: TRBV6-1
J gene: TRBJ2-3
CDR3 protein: CASSPGRGSGVTQYF

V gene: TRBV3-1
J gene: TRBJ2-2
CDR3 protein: CASSQGVSGSAGELFF

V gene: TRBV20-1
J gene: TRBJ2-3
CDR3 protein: CSARPGHTDTQYF